This TCR beta chain was retrieved from a study of shared clonotypes between healthy human individuals. Notes on the study in general: Among a handful of donors, roughly 5% of naive CD4 clonotypes were found in common. Sharing of clonotypes among donors was expected to vary with sequencing depth. Memory subsets had estimated richness that was generally smaller than that of naive subsets.

Authors' data handling: Filtering differed because ImmunoSEQ produced junction-only sequences that carried no quality scores. The assay was immunoSEQ multiplex PCR, and TCRdb's table has in-frame clones only and misses some. That table gives V, J and clone size, and the DNA gave D and trimming. The data contain under 850,000 clones, about 91% of them singletons. This clone was seen just once. Antigen unknown. The V and J ends lost 3 bases and 7 bases respectively, with 12 bases between them. Germline V lookup: CDR1 MNHEY, CDR2 SMNVEV (reference sequence). CDR3 size: 13 residues. The naive CD8 population came from CD45RO-negative cells selected for CCR7, without terminally differentiated effector memory CD45RA+ cells.

This TCR was recovered from a man aged 25-40 years in good health. Sequenced: naive CD8+ T cells sorted from blood. The V and J genes are TRBV27 and TRBJ1-2; a possible D gene is TRBD1 (5 bases). The CDR3 protein is CASSFWGGSGYTF. In DNA form, the CDR3 reads TGTGCCAGCAGTTTTTGGGGGGGTTCTGGCTACACCTTC.